A single sample gave rise to the 26 T cell receptor beta chains below, sequenced in a study of OX40 agonist ivuxolimab in advanced cancers. The method was immunoSEQ multiplex PCR; TCRdb's version includes in-frame clones alone and lacks a portion of them. The table includes around 64,000 clones, around nine tenths detected once. The specimen comprised CD4+ or CD8+ T cells sorted from blood, sampled in a trial of the OX40 agonist ivuxolimab. The origin of the receptors is an adult with an advanced solid tumor such as melanoma, head and neck, liver or kidney cancer.

This chain connects TRBV9 to TRBJ1-1; no definite D call. Trimming left V 4 bases short and J 0 bases short, with 13 bases between. The CDR3 spans 15 residues. The germline CDR1 and CDR2 sequences are SGDLS and YYNGEE. CDR3 loop: CASSPRRSMNTEAFF. CDR3 nucleotides: TGTGCCAGCAGCCCCCGCCGGTCCATGAACACTGAAGCTTTCTTT.

The rearrangement uses TRBV19 and TRBJ2-5, with D perhaps TRBD1 (6 bases). This CDR3 has 16 amino acids. Germline V gene data show CDR1 as LNHDA and CDR2 as SQIVND (reference sequence). V gave up 1 base and J gave up 4 bases, with 16 bases separating them. This chain's CDR3 is CASSIARGTQGETQYF. The CDR3 nucleotides are TGTGCCAGTAGTATAGCAAGGGGCACACAGGGAGAGACCCAGTACTTC.

V is TRBV9 and J is TRBJ1-4; no firm D call. Trimming removed 7 bases from V and 4 bases from J, with 5 bases in between. The CDR3 covers 11 residues. Germline V gene sequence: CDR1 SGDLS, CDR2 YYNGEE. The CDR3 DNA sequence: TGTGCCAGCGGTATTAATGAAAAACTGTTTTTT. Translated, it gives CASGINEKLFF.

The genes are TRBV9 and TRBJ1-1, with no clear D. This CDR3 spans 14 amino acids. Trimming took 0 bases from V and 5 from J, leaving 11 bases between them. From germline, CDR1 is SGDLS and CDR2 YYNGEE. CDR3 amino acids: CASSVATGGTEAFF. The CDR3 DNA reads as TGTGCCAGCAGCGTAGCTACGGGCGGGACTGAAGCTTTCTTT.

The chain carries TRBV6-5 and TRBJ1-2; D unresolved. From germline, CDR1 is MNHEY and CDR2 SVGAGI. V gave up 6 bases and J gave up 8 bases, with 19 bases separating them. The CDR3 runs 14 residues. The CDR3 reads CASRTNRGNGGYTF. CDR3 coding DNA: TGTGCCAGCAGGACGAATCGGGGAAATGGAGGCTACACCTTC.

The chain joins TRBV7-2 to TRBJ2-1; 11 nucleotides align to TRBD2. V dropped 0 bases and J dropped 10; count of bases not matched to a gene: 11. The CDR3 contains 17 residues. Germline CDR1 and CDR2: SGHTA and FQGNSA. The CDR3 region is CASSLASSGGSIGEQFF. Written as DNA, the CDR3 is TGTGCCAGCAGCTTAGCATCTAGCGGGGGGTCCATAGGGGAGCAGTTCTTC.

The chain recombines TRBV18 with TRBJ1-1; D not resolved. The CDR3 is 15 amino acids. The germline V gene encodes CDR1 KGHSH and CDR2 LQKENI. With 0 bases removed from V and 2 bases from J, the gap between germline ends came to 10 bases. In nucleotides, the CDR3 is TGTGCCAGCTCACCACCGGTTGGCAGAAACACTGAAGCTTTCTTT. It yields the protein CASSPPVGRNTEAFF.

The chain couples TRBV5-6 to TRBJ1-5, with unresolved D. Trimming shortened V by 1 base and J by 4 bases, and 12 bases separated the two germline ends. CDR3 length: 15 amino acids. CDR1 and CDR2 (germline): SGHDT, YYEEEE. The CDR3 is CASSLRGPRNQPQHF. The CDR3 coding sequence is TGTGCCAGCAGCTTGAGAGGTCCACGAAATCAGCCCCAGCATTTT.

The genes are TRBV30 and TRBJ1-3; 8 bases match TRBD1. With V trimmed by 3 bases and J by 2 bases, 0 bases remained unmatched. Germline loops: CDR1 GTSNPN, CDR2 SVGIG (reference sequence). The CDR3 is made up of 13 amino acids. DNA of the CDR3: TGTGCCTGGAGCAGGGGGCCTGGAAACACCATATATTTT. This encodes CAWSRGPGNTIYF.

The chain carries TRBV7-2 and TRBJ1-5, with 9 bases that match TRBD1. After removal of 0 bases from V and 1 base from J, the junction contained 1 base not matched to a gene. The CDR3 runs 16 residues. From germline, CDR1 is SGHTA and CDR2 FQGNSA. Here the CDR3 reads CASSLAGQGSNQPQHF. The CDR3 nucleotides read TGTGCCAGCAGCTTAGCGGGACAGGGAAGCAATCAGCCCCAGCATTTT.

V is TRBV28 and J is TRBJ2-7, with D possibly being TRBD1 (5 bases). Looked up from germline, CDR1 is MDHEN and CDR2 is SYDVKM. The CDR3 is 13 residues long. With 5 bases removed from V and 3 bases from J, the gap between germline ends came to 11 bases. The CDR3, as DNA: TGTGCCAGCAGTAAAGGGGCCAGCTACGAGCAGTACTTC. Its translation is CASSKGASYEQYF.

This chain links TRBV10-3 with TRBJ2-3; 8 nucleotides align to TRBD1. Germline V gene data show CDR1 as ENHRY and CDR2 as SYGVKD. The CDR3 is 14 amino acids. The trim removed 7 bases at V and 5 bases at J, leaving 8 bases unmatched. The DNA for the CDR3 is TGTGCCATCAAGGGACAGGCCGATCGAGATACGCAGTATTTT. As protein: CAIKGQADRDTQYF.

The rearrangement links TRBV5-4 to TRBJ2-5; D perhaps matches TRBD2 (6 bases). Looked up from germline, CDR1 is SGHNT and CDR2 is YYREEE (reference sequence). The length of the CDR3 is 15 residues. V lost 0 bases and J 5 bases, leaving 14 bases between the germline ends. The CDR3 loop is CASSLGPGEQETQYF. As DNA, the CDR3 is TGTGCCAGCAGCTTGGGACCGGGAGAACAGGAGACCCAGTACTTC. The full variable domain, rest sourced from reference TRBV5-4 and TRBJ2-5, is ETGVTQSPTHLIKTRGQQVTLRCSSQSGHNTVSWYQQALGQGPQFIFQYYREEENGRGNFPPRFSGLQFPNYSSELNVNALELDDSALYLCASSLGPGEQETQYFGPGTRLLVL.

V is TRBV27 and J is TRBJ1-4; D not resolved. Trimming pared 4 bases from V and 4 bases from J, leaving 10 bases between. CDR3 length equals 14 residues. Germline loops: CDR1 MNHEY, CDR2 SMNVEV (reference sequence). This CDR3 reads CASSSRGLNEKLFF. As DNA, the CDR3 is TGTGCCAGCAGTTCCCGGGGTCTTAATGAAAAACTGTTTTTT.

The chain employs TRBV7-2 and TRBJ2-3; 10 bases agree with TRBD2. With 5 bases clipped from V and 0 bases from J, the junction kept 5 bases outside the gene matches. Looked up from germline, CDR1 is SGHTA and CDR2 is FQGNSA. The CDR3 consists of 16 residues. CDR3: CASSPRTSGSTDTQYF. The CDR3 DNA is TGTGCCAGCAGCCCCCGGACTAGCGGTAGCACAGATACGCAGTATTTT.

The gene calls are TRBV9 and TRBJ2-1; D is unresolved. The CDR3 consists of 12 residues. Trimming left V 2 bases short and J 5 bases short, with 5 bases between. The V gene's germline CDR1 is SGDLS and CDR2 YYNGEE. This CDR3 reads CASSVSHNEQFF. Here the CDR3 DNA reads TGTGCCAGCAGCGTTTCTCACAATGAGCAGTTCTTC.

The chain recombines TRBV28 with TRBJ1-2; a weak D match, TRBD1 (6 bases). V was cut by 4 bases and J by 7 bases, with 10 bases left in between. In germline, CDR1 is MDHEN, CDR2 SYDVKM. This CDR3 is 12 amino acids long. The CDR3, as DNA: TGTGCCAGCAGTTACGGGGGCTTTGGCTACACCTTC. This codes for CASSYGGFGYTF.

The V call is TRBV30, the J call TRBJ1-2; tentatively, D is TRBD1 (6 bases). Germline CDR1 and CDR2: GTSNPN and SVGIG (reference sequence). Trimming left V 2 bases short and J 13 bases short, with 14 bases between. CDR3 size: 11 residues. CDR3: CAWSPRTVPTF. The DNA for the CDR3 is TGTGCCTGGAGTCCCCGGACAGTGCCCACCTTC.

The chain uses TRBV2 and TRBJ1-2; perhaps TRBD1 as D (5 bases). The CDR3 contains 13 residues. Germline-derived CDR1 and CDR2 are SNHLY and FYNNEI. Trimming shortened V by 6 bases and J by 8 bases, and 16 bases separated the two germline ends. CDR3 sequence (DNA): TGTGCCAGCAGCCGCCGGGAAGGGGTCGGCTACACCTTC. This codes for CASSRREGVGYTF.

For the CDR3, the DNA is TGTGCCAGCAGCTCAGGACTAGCGGGGGGGCCAGCCTCTTACAATGAGCAGTTCTTC. Its translation is CASSSGLAGGPASYNEQFF. The chain links TRBV7-9 to TRBJ2-1; TRBD2 agrees at 15 bases. This CDR3 region has 19 residues. The germline V gene encodes CDR1 SEHNR and CDR2 FQNEAQ (reference sequence). After removal of 4 bases from V and 4 bases from J, the junction contained 11 bases not matched to a gene.

J is TRBJ2-6 and V is TRBV18, with a tentative D call TRBD2 (5 bases). Between the trimmed V and J ends, which lost 2 bases and 0 bases, there was a span of 14 bases. This CDR3 has 18 amino acids. Per the germline V gene, CDR1 is KGHSH and CDR2 is LQKENI. CDR3 protein: CASSPELEVLSGANVLTF. The DNA for the CDR3 is TGTGCCAGCTCACCAGAGCTGGAGGTCCTCTCTGGGGCCAACGTCCTGACTTTC.

This sequence joins TRBV5-1 and TRBJ2-5; D perhaps matches TRBD1 (6 bases). The CDR3 contains 14 residues. Between the trimmed V and J ends, which lost 2 bases and 2 bases, there was a span of 10 bases. Germline V lookup: CDR1 SGHRS, CDR2 YFSETQ. The CDR3 loop is CASSLQGHQETQYF. The CDR3 bases are TGCGCCAGCAGCTTACAGGGCCATCAAGAGACCCAGTACTTC.

The rearrangement uses TRBV28 and TRBJ2-5; 11 bases fit TRBD1. J gave up 9 bases and V 6 bases, and 9 bases lay outside the gene matches. From germline, CDR1 is MDHEN and CDR2 SYDVKM. The CDR3 totals 14 residues. The CDR3 nucleotides read TGTGCCAGCAGCAGGGGACAGGGGGAAGGGGCCCAGTACTTC. It is translated as CASSRGQGEGAQYF.

The chain joins TRBV28 to TRBJ2-1, with TRBD2 matching 8 bases. CDR1 and CDR2 from the germline V gene are MDHEN and SYDVKM. The V segment lost 4 bases and the J segment 1 base; nucleotides outside the gene matches: 6. CDR3 size: 16 residues. CDR3 in amino acids: CASSSQSGSSYNEQFF. CDR3 nucleotides: TGTGCCAGCAGTTCACAAAGCGGGAGTTCCTACAATGAGCAGTTCTTC. Full variable domain (missing parts from reference TRBV28 and TRBJ2-1): DVKVTQSSRYLVKRTGEKVFLECVQDMDHENMFWYRQDPGLGLRLIYFSYDVKMKEKGDIPEGYSVSREKKERFSLILESASTNQTSMYLCASSSQSGSSYNEQFFGPGTRLTVL.

V usage is TRBV5-6 and J usage is TRBJ2-5; no reliable D call. The length of the CDR3 is 12 residues. Germline CDR1 and CDR2: SGHDT and YYEEEE. V dropped 4 bases and J dropped 5 bases, with 9 bases sitting between them. This CDR3 reads CASSRPVETQYF. As DNA, the CDR3 is TGTGCCAGCAGCCGACCGGTGGAGACCCAGTACTTC.

V is TRBV7-8 and J is TRBJ2-2, with D possibly TRBD1 on 5 matching bases. The V end lost 5 bases, the J end lost 0 bases, and 10 bases lay between the germline ends. The CDR3 length is 15 residues. Per germline, CDR1 SGHVS and CDR2 FQNEAQ. The CDR3 sequence is CASSPTGANTGELFF. For the CDR3, the DNA is TGTGCCAGCAGCCCAACAGGCGCGAACACCGGGGAGCTGTTTTTT.